This TCR beta chain is drawn from a study of OX40 agonist ivuxolimab in advanced cancers. Study-level information: Ivuxolimab is a fully human IgG2 antibody that activates OX40 (CD134). The study enrolled dose-escalation patients with hepatocellular carcinoma, melanoma, renal cell or head and neck cancer. Prior checkpoint blockade (anti-PD-1, anti-PD-L1 or anti-CTLA-4) was permitted; 35% to 50% had it.

Findings of the study overall: Dose levels from 0.1 to 3.0 mg/kg saw CD4+ and CD8+ blood T cells expand clonally by week 6.

As regards this clone: The antigen is undetermined.

Sequenced by immunoSEQ multiplex PCR; TCRdb stores in-frame clones only, minus some. The table shows approximately 76,000 clones, with about nine tenths occurring only once. Unmatched junction bases numbered 7, after V lost 5 bases and J lost 10 bases. The CDR3 consists of 15 residues. From germline, CDR1 is MDHEN and CDR2 SYDVKM. The material sequenced was CD4+ or CD8+ T cells sorted from blood, taken in a trial of the OX40 agonist ivuxolimab. The V gene is TRBV28, the J gene TRBJ2-1; 14 bases agree with TRBD2. This TCR derives from an adult with an advanced solid tumor such as melanoma, head and neck, liver or kidney cancer. CDR3 protein: CASSPGTSGRREQFF. For the CDR3, the DNA is TGTGCCAGCAGTCCCGGGACTAGCGGGAGAAGGGAGCAGTTCTTC.